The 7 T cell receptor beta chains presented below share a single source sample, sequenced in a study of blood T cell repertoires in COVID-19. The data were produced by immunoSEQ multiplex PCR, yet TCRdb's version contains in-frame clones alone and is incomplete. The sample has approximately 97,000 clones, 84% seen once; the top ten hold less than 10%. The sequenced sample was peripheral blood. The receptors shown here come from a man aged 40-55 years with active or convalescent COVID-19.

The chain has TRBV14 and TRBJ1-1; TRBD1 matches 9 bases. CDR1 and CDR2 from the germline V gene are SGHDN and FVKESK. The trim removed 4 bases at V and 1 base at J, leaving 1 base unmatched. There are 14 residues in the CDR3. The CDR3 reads CASSLGQGNTEAFF. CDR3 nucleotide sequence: TGTGCCAGCAGCCTGGGACAGGGGAACACTGAAGCTTTCTTT. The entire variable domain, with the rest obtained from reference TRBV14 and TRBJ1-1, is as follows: EAGVTQFPSHSVIEKGQTVTLRCDPISGHDNLYWYRRVMGKEIKFLLHFVKESKQDESGMPNNRFLAERTGGTYSTLKVQPAELEDSGVYFCASSLGQGNTEAFFGQGTRLTVV.

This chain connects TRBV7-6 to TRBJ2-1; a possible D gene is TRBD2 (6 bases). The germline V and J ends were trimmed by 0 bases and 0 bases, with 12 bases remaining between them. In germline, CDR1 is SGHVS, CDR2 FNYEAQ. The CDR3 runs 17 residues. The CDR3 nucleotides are TGTGCCAGCAGCTTAGCGGGGGGATCTTTCTCCTACAATGAGCAGTTCTTC. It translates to CASSLAGGSFSYNEQFF.

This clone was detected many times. CDR3 sequence: CASRAGMGAHSPLHF. The CDR3 DNA follows: TGTGCCAGCAGGGCGGGTATGGGGGCCCATTCACCCCTCCACTTT. The V and J genes are TRBV7-9 and TRBJ1-6, with a weak D call TRBD1 (6 bases). Per the germline V gene, CDR1 is SEHNR and CDR2 is FQNEAQ (reference sequence). The CDR3 loop spans 15 amino acids. The germline V and J ends were trimmed by 6 bases and 8 bases, with 17 bases remaining between them.

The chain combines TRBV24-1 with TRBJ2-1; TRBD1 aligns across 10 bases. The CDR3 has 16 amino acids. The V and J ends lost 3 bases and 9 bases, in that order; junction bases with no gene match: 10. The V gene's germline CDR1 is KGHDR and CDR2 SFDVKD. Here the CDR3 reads CATSDGDRGVGGEQFF. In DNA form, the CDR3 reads TGTGCCACCAGTGATGGGGACAGGGGTGTTGGAGGTGAGCAGTTCTTC.

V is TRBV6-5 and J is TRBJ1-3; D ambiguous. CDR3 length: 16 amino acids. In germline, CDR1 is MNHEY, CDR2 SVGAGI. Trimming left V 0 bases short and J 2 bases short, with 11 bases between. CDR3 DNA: TGTGCCAGCAGTTACTCGTTAACGGGTGCTGGAAACACCATATATTTT. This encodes CASSYSLTGAGNTIYF.

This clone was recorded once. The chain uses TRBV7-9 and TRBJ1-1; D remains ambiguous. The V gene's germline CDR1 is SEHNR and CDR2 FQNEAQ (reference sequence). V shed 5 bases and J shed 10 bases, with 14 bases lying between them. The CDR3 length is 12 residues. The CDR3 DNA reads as TGTGCCAGCAGCATCACACAACGGGGAGCTTTCTTT. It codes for CASSITQRGAFF.

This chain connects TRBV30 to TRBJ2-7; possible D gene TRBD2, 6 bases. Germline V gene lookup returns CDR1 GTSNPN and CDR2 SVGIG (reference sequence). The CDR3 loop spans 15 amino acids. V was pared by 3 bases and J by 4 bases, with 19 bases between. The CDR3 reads CAWRENLAPPYEQYF. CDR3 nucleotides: TGTGCCTGGAGGGAGAATCTAGCGCCGCCATACGAGCAGTACTTC.